This T cell receptor (beta chain) was recovered during a study of beta chain features in type 1 diabetes. Background on the study: In all, some 100 million sorted cells from all samples were analyzed. Study findings and constraints: Among patients, naive, central memory and Treg TCRB repertoires appeared more similar than among healthy donors. A moderate, significant TCRB CDR3 shortening appeared in type 1 diabetes across four CD4+ subsets. Any HLA type influence on TCRB rearrangement was left unresolved here.

At least ten counts were recorded for this clone. As yet, its antigen is unknown. The V and J ends lost 1 base and 0 bases, in that order; junction bases with no gene match: 4. The germline gives CDR1 LGHNA, CDR2 YSLEER. This CDR3 has 16 amino acids. Based on CD45RO/CCR7/CD25/CD127/CD95/CD27, CD4+ regulatory, stem cell-like memory, naive and central memory cells were sorted. Reverse transcription of all isolated RNA meant that expressed TCRB transcripts were sequenced. Assay: immunoSEQ multiplex PCR; the TCRdb copy retains only in-frame clones and omits some. The sample yields 120,000 or so clones, around 15% seen once.

The J gene is TRBJ2-3, the V gene TRBV4-3; 7 bases agree with TRBD1. This clonotype was sampled from a man aged 18-30 years with type 1 diabetes. The sequenced material came from central memory CD4+ T cells from blood. The CDR3 region has the DNA TGCGCCAGCAGCCAAGCGTCACAGGGGAGCACAGATACGCAGTATTTT. It is translated as CASSQASQGSTDTQYF.